This T cell receptor (beta chain) was sequenced during a study of technical replicates of blood from several donors. From germline, CDR1 is MDHEN and CDR2 SYDVKM. The CDR3 is made up of 12 amino acids. V was shortened by 8 bases and J by 0 bases, with 7 bases between the two germline ends. Data came from immunoSEQ multiplex PCR; TCRdb stores just in-frame clones and leaves some out. The data show around 80,000 clones, approximately 94% seen once. The sequencing sample was made of T cells isolated from PBMCs. This clonotype originated in a human donor in good health. The rearrangement links TRBV28 to TRBJ1-1; D not resolved. The CDR3 reads CASALMNTEAFF. The CDR3 DNA sequence: TGTGCCAGCGCGCTCATGAACACTGAAGCTTTCTTT.